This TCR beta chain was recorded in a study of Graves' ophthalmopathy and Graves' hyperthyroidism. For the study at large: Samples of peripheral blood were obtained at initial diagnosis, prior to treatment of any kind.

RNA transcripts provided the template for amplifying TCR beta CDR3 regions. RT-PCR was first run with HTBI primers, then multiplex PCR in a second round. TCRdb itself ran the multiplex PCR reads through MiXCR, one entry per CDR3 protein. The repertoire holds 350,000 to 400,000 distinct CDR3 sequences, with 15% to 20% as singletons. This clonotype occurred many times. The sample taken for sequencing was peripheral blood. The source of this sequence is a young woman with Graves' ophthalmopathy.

The chain's CDR3 is CASRTGSETGAYEQYF. The CDR3 nucleotides are TGTGCCAGCAGAACAGGTTCCGAGACAGGGGCCTACGAGCAGTACTTC. The rearrangement links TRBV6-2 or TRBV6-3 to TRBJ2-7, with 8 bases identical to TRBD1. The CDR3 is 16 amino acids. Germline V CDR1 and CDR2: MNHEY, SVGEGT. Trimming cost V 6 bases and J 2 bases; bases outside gene matches: 12.